This T cell receptor beta chain originates from a study of Ad26.COV2.S vaccination and SARS-CoV-2 variants (dated by TCRdb to about 2021). For the wider study: Vaccine-arm donors were drawn from COV1001, a multicentre, randomized, double-blind, placebo-controlled phase I-IIa trial of Ad26.COV2.S in healthy adults. Ad26.COV2.S was administered intramuscularly at a dose of 5x10^10 or 1x10^11 viral particles, either as one shot or as two shots given 56 days apart. Sequencing of the TCRbeta repertoire served to evaluate the specificity and breadth of SARS-CoV-2-reactive T cell receptors following Ad26.COV2.S vaccination. A total of approximately 32 samples were included in the TCR-sequenced set, comprising some 20 Ad26.COV2.S vaccine recipients, 5 placebo recipients and 8 SARS-CoV-2 convalescent individuals. Trial participants were randomized into five groups of five, in which low-dose or high-dose Ad26.COV2.S was given once or twice, or placebo was given on both occasions. Throughout the experiments and outcome assessment, investigators stayed blinded to trial group allocation.

The immunoSEQ Assay was the method used to sequence TCRbeta CDR3 regions. After extraction, genomic DNA underwent amplification by bias-controlled multiplex PCR, followed by high-throughput sequencing. For the original study's pipeline: To quantify the absolute abundance of every unique TCRbeta CDR3 region, sequences were collapsed and filtered. T cell fraction was estimated by normalization of TCRbeta template counts to usable DNA, with usable DNA being measured through amplification of reference genes present in all nucleated cells. Repertoire TCRs were annotated as SARS-CoV-2-specific when V gene, CDR3 amino acid sequence and J gene were exactly matched to a known reactive TCR set. The reference SARS-CoV-2 TCR set was obtained from MIRA and was filtered for enrichment in COVID-19-positive ImmuneCODE repertoires, whereby public or cross-reactive TCRs were removed. Using the MIRA antigens, annotated TCRs were further analysed by specific ORF or by position within an ORF. Breadth was defined as annotated unique rearrangements over total unique productive rearrangements; depth was the summed frequency of those rearrangements. Group comparisons of TCR breadth used two-sided Wilcoxon rank-sum tests. Held by TCRdb, this immuneACCESS table contains in-frame sequences only and omits some clones. Under half of the omission traces to an unresolved V gene where checked; the cause of the rest is unknown. The V and J calls and clone size were taken over from that table, and D and trimming were inferred from the DNA. In all, the sample holds about 350,000 clones, and about 87% of those were seen once. The ten largest clones add up to about 6.4% of the sample.

Comment on this clone: Its antigen is currently not known. One base away there is no much larger clone; base qualities are not given.

What this sample's treatment or condition label stands for: roughly 20 received Ad26.COV2.S at low or high dose, single or two shots; about 5 received placebo; per-sample allocation not given. Repertoires of vaccine and placebo recipients were sequenced from samples taken on day 63 after the first injection. Between 29 July and 7 August 2020, Cohort 1b enrolled 25 adults aged 18-55 years at one site in Boston, USA. Ad26.COV2.S was a replication-incompetent adenovirus type 26 vector expressing a prefusion-stabilized SARS-CoV-2 spike protein from the original Wuhan strain. The full study reports these points: The study lacked the statistical power to compare responses across vaccine doses or regimens. Vaccine and placebo recipients had comparable non-spike TCR breadth, which fits with the vaccine containing only spike. It was noted by the authors that total T cell responses may have been underestimated by the TCR breadth and depth analyses. Ad26.COV2.S recipients had higher spike-specific TCR breadth than placebo recipients (P = 0.0014). Substantial breadth of spike-specific CD8+ and CD4+ T cell responses was reported after vaccination.

The receptor was derived from a person aged 18-65 years who received the Ad26.COV2.S COVID-19 vaccine or a placebo. The material sequenced was peripheral blood, taken in a trial of Ad26.COV2.S vaccine versus placebo.

The base sequence is TGTGCCAGCAGCTTAGGTCAGGGCCCCGAGCAGTACTTC. Its translation is CASSLGQGPEQYF. In this chain, TRBV11-3 is recombined with TRBJ2-7; TRBD1 is possibly the D segment (5 matching bases). Cut back by 1 base and 6 bases, the V and J ends lie 10 bases apart. From the cysteine up to the phenylalanine, the CDR3 has a length of 13 residues. The DNA shown is the 39-base CDR3, in frame from base 1. The germline V gene yields SGHNT for CDR1 and YENEEA for CDR2.